Reported below is one T cell receptor (beta chain). Its cognate antigen is unknown. TCRdb re-derived calls from the 5' RACE reads in MiXCR, one entry per CDR3 protein. The sample has 80,000 to 130,000 distinct CDR3 sequences; 11% are singletons. These data originate in a study of T-cell memory formation after mild COVID-19. Trimming stripped 4 bases from V and 2 bases from J, with 9 bases between. The CDR3 has 14 amino acids. Germline V CDR1 and CDR2: ENHRY, SYGVKD. Regarding the study as a whole: Later expanders leaned toward CD4+, whereas clones contracting from day 15 to 85 were balanced CD4/CD8.

The TCR sequence derives from a man between 18 and 29 years old who had mild COVID-19 (a few samples of this study predate the infection). Cell type and time point are not known. The sample taken for sequencing was PBMCs or a T cell subset sorted from them (not recorded which). The chain employs TRBV10-3 and TRBJ1-3; D might be TRBD1 (5 bases). The chain's CDR3 is CAISVRQTGNTIYF. The CDR3 coding sequence is TGTGCCATCAGTGTTCGACAGACTGGAAACACCATATATTTT.